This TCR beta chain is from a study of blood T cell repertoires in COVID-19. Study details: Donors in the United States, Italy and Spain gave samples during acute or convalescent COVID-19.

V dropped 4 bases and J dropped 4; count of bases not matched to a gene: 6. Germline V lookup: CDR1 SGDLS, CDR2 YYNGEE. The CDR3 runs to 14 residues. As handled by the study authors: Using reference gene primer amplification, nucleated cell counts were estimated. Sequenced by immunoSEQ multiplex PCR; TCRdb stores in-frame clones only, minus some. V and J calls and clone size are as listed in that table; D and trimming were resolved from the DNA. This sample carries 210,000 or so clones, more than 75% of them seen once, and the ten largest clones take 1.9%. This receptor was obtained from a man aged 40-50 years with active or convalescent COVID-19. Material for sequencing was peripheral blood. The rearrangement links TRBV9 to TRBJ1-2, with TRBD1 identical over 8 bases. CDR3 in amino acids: CASSLRDRSYGYTF. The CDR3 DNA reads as TGTGCCAGCAGCCTCCGGGACAGGTCCTATGGCTACACCTTC.